The 10 T cell receptor beta chains below all came from one sample that was sequenced in a study of blood T cell repertoires in COVID-19 (dated by TCRdb to 2020 to 2022). The library came from the immunoSEQ multiplex PCR assay. This is the immuneACCESS table as TCRdb keeps it, with only in-frame sequences that have V and J called. A part of the clones is gone; compared with another copy, unresolved V genes explain less than half, and the rest is unexplained. The sample contains hundreds of thousands of clones, around four fifths of them found a single time. The ten largest clones add up to 4.5% to 6.5% of the sample. The sample taken for sequencing was peripheral blood. These receptors all come from an elderly man with acute or convalescent COVID-19.

The J gene is TRBJ1-6, the V gene TRBV27, with 8 bases fitting TRBD1. V was clipped by 5 bases and J by 1 base; unmatched bases: 4. The CDR3 totals 16 residues. Germline V gives CDR1 MNHEY, CDR2 SMNVEV (reference sequence). CDR3 sequence reads: CASSRDRRSYNSPLHF. The CDR3 DNA is TGTGCCAGCAGTCGGGACAGGCGGTCCTATAATTCACCCCTCCACTTT.

The chain uses TRBV30 and TRBJ2-7; D is unclear. V gave up 2 bases and J gave up 6 bases, with 8 bases separating them. CDR1 and CDR2 (germline): GTSNPN, SVGIG (reference sequence). CDR3 length: 11 amino acids. CDR3 residues: CAWSPGTEQYF. CDR3 bases: TGTGCCTGGAGTCCAGGAACCGAGCAGTACTTC.

This chain joins TRBV10-3 and TRBJ1-3; 8 bases fit TRBD1. Unmatched junction bases numbered 5, after V lost 0 bases and J lost 4 bases. The germline CDR1 and CDR2 sequences are ENHRY and SYGVKD. The CDR3 length is 16 residues. The CDR3, as DNA: TGTGCCATCAGTGAGTCTCAGGGGGCGCCGGGAAACACCATATATTTT. Its protein is CAISESQGAPGNTIYF.

In nucleotides, the CDR3 is TGCGCCAGCAGCTTGGTAGCGCTCGACAATGAGCAGTTCTTC. It specifies CASSLVALDNEQFF. This chain connects TRBV5-1 to TRBJ2-1; D might be TRBD2 (5 bases). Germline V CDR1 and CDR2: SGHRS, YFSETQ. The CDR3 sequence is 14 residues long. V dropped 0 bases and J dropped 5 bases, with 9 bases sitting between them.

The V and J genes are TRBV28 and TRBJ1-2; 8 positions match TRBD1. The length of the CDR3 is 14 residues. The V segment lost 8 bases and the J segment 2 bases; nucleotides outside the gene matches: 7. The germline CDR1 and CDR2 sequences are MDHEN and SYDVKM. The CDR3 here is CASCPGTGNYGYTF. The CDR3 nucleotides are TGTGCCAGCTGTCCCGGGACAGGAAACTATGGCTACACCTTC.

This chain links TRBV5-4 with TRBJ2-5; a possible D gene is TRBD1 (5 bases). The V gene's germline CDR1 is SGHNT and CDR2 YYREEE (reference sequence). The germline V and J ends were trimmed by 6 bases and 2 bases, with 11 bases remaining between them. The length of the CDR3 is 13 residues. CDR3 in amino acids: CASKDKNQETQYF. CDR3 bases: TGTGCCAGCAAGGACAAGAATCAAGAGACCCAGTACTTC.

The chain uses TRBV28 and TRBJ1-1; 7 bases are shared with TRBD1. The junction had 4 bases not matched to a gene; V was cut back by 2 bases and J by 10 bases. The CDR3 totals 12 residues. Germline lookup yields CDR1 MDHEN and CDR2 SYDVKM. The CDR3 sequence is CASSLQQGLAFF. The CDR3 nucleotides are TGTGCCAGCAGTTTACAACAGGGGTTAGCTTTCTTT.

CDR3 sequence: CSVEEGGVTQYF. CDR3 nucleotides: TGCAGCGTTGAGGAGGGCGGGGTGACCCAGTACTTC. J is TRBJ2-5 and V is TRBV29-1; D is perhaps TRBD2 (6 bases). The CDR3 spans 12 residues. CDR1 is SQVTM, CDR2 ANQGSEA, per germline. Trimming removed 3 bases from V and 7 bases from J, with 12 bases in between.

The chain combines TRBV15 with TRBJ2-4, with D perhaps TRBD2 (6 bases). V was cut by 0 bases and J by 15 bases, with 15 bases left in between. Germline values: CDR1 LNHNV, CDR2 YYDKDF (reference sequence). The CDR3 consists of 13 residues. The CDR3 spells CATSRDGNGGGYF. DNA of the CDR3: TGTGCCACCAGCAGAGATGGTAACGGGGGTGGGTACTTC.

This sequence joins TRBV5-6 and TRBJ2-1; D not certain. CDR1 and CDR2 (germline): SGHDT, YYEEEE. V was pared by 1 base and J by 0 bases, with 5 bases between. This CDR3 has 14 amino acids. The CDR3 sequence is CASSLPSSYNEQFF. CDR3 nucleotide sequence: TGTGCCAGCAGCTTGCCGAGCTCCTACAATGAGCAGTTCTTC.